The T cell receptor beta chain described here comes from a study of blood T cell repertoires in COVID-19. Background on the study: COVID-19 samples from acute and convalescent phases originated in the United States, Italy and Spain.

Method: immunoSEQ multiplex PCR; TCRdb's copy keeps in-frame clones and lacks some. The table has 250,000 to 350,000 clones, around 90% seen once. Membership in each cohort depended on participant-reported clinical history. CDR3 length: 14 amino acids. Germline assignment: CDR1 KGHSH and CDR2 LQKENI. With 3 bases removed from V and 5 bases from J, the gap between germline ends came to 11 bases. This clone occurred once. The sequence was obtained from a woman aged 18 to 35 with acute COVID-19. V usage is TRBV18 and J usage is TRBJ2-1, with a possible D match to TRBD2 (5 bases). Sequencing was done on a sample of PBMCs or T cells enriched from blood (not recorded which). In DNA, the CDR3 is TGTGCCAGCTCACCCCCTTCGGGGAACAATGAGCAGTTCTTC. Residues: CASSPPSGNNEQFF.